This T cell receptor beta chain was found in a study of T-cell memory formation after mild COVID-19. From the 5' RACE reads, TCRdb called clonotypes with MiXCR, one entry per CDR3 protein. Seen here are about 200,000 distinct CDR3 sequences, 7.5% to 10% observed once, and the top ten hold 3.5%. Trimming cost V 1 base and J 4 bases; bases outside gene matches: 8. Germline CDR1 SGHRS, CDR2 YFSETQ. The CDR3 runs 18 residues. This TCR came from a young man who had mild COVID-19 (a few samples of this study predate the infection). Cell type and time point are not known. Sequencing was carried out using PBMCs or a T cell subset sorted from them (not recorded which). The chain is built from TRBV5-1 and TRBJ2-6; 10 positions match TRBD2. The CDR3 sequence is CASSLSSGGFSGANVLTF. CDR3 in DNA: TGCGCCAGCAGCTTGTCTAGCGGGGGTTTCTCCGGGGCCAACGTCCTGACTTTC.